What follows describes a single TCR beta chain. Its antigen remains unknown. Libraries were prepared by immunoSEQ multiplex PCR; TCRdb keeps only in-frame clonotypes and omits some of them. Here the sample spans about 18,000 clones, about 77% being singletons. The data were obtained in a study of OX40 agonist ivuxolimab in advanced cancers. Study overall: Intravenous ivuxolimab at 0.01 to 10 mg/kg was given to patients every 2 weeks.

Study-wide results and limits: Among the lowest peripheral clonal expansion occurred in 0.1-3.0 mg/kg partial responders. CD8+ T cells showed, on average, more clonal expansion than CD4+ cells. Also present in some nonresponders was a low level of normalized T-cell clonal expansion.

The CDR3 is made up of 14 amino acids. The germline V gene has CDR1 LNHDA and CDR2 SQIVND (reference sequence). Trimming stripped 3 bases from V and 7 bases from J, with 15 bases between. The sequence was obtained from an adult with an advanced solid tumor such as melanoma, head and neck, liver or kidney cancer. The material was CD4+ or CD8+ T cells sorted from blood, obtained in a trial of the OX40 agonist ivuxolimab. V usage is TRBV19 and J usage is TRBJ1-1; the D gene is possibly TRBD1 (6 bases). The CDR3 nucleotides read TGTGCCAGTAGTATTGGGGGCACAGGGATTGAAGCTTTCTTT. It is translated as CASSIGGTGIEAFF.